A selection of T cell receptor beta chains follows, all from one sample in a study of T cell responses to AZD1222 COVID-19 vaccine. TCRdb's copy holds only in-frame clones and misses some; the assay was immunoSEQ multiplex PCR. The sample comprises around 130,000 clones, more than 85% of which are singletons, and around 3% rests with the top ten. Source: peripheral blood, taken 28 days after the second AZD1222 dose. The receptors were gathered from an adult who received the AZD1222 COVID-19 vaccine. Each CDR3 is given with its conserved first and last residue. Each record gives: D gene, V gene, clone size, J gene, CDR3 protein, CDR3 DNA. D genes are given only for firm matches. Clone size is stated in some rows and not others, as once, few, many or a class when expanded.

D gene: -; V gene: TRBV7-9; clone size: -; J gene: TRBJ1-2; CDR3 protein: CASSLGDFYGYTF; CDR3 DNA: TGTGCCAGCAGCTTAGGCGACTTCTATGGCTACACCTTC
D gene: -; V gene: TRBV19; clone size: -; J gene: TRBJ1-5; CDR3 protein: CASSSRGSNSGSNQPQHF; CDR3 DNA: TGTGCCAGTAGTAGCCGGGGATCTAATAGTGGGAGCAATCAGCCCCAGCATTTT
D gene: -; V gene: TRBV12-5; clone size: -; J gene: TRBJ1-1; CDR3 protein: CASGLVREAFF; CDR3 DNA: TGTGCTAGTGGTTTGGTAAGGGAAGCTTTCTTT
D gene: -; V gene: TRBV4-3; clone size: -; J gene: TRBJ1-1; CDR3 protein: CASSLGGEGTAEAFF; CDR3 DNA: TGCGCCAGCAGCCTAGGGGGGGAGGGCACCGCTGAAGCTTTCTTT
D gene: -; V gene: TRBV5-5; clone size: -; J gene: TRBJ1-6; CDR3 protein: CASSQWTYSYNSPLHF; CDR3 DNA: TGTGCCAGCAGCCAGTGGACTTACTCCTATAATTCACCCCTCCACTTT
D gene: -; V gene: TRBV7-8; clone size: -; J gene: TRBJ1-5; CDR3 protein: CASSLSGTHQPQHF; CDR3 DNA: TGTGCCAGCAGCTTATCCGGGACGCACCAGCCCCAGCATTTT
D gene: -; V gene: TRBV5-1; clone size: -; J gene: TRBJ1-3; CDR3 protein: CASSLQGNSGNTIYF; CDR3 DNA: TGCGCCAGCAGCTTACAGGGAAACTCTGGAAACACCATATATTTT
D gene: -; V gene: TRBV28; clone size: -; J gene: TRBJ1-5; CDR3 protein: CASSPGPAQPQHF; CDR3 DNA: TGTGCCAGCAGCCCCGGACCCGCTCAGCCCCAGCATTTT
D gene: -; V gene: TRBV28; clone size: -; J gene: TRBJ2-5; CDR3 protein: CASLLGGPKETQYF; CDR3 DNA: TGTGCCAGCCTACTAGGGGGGCCGAAGGAGACCCAGTACTTC
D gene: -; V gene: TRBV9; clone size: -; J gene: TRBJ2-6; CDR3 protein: CASSPHQGTGPLTSGANVLTF; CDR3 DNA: TGTGCCAGCAGCCCACACCAAGGAACAGGGCCCCTCACCTCTGGGGCCAACGTCCTGACTTTC
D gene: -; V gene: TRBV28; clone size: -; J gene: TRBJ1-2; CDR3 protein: CASNLGTANYGYTF; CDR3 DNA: TGTGCCAGCAACCTAGGGACGGCTAACTATGGCTACACCTTC
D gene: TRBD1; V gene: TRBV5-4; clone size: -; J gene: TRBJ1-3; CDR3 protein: CASSSRDRGFGNTIYF; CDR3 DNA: TGTGCCAGCAGCTCCCGGGACAGGGGATTTGGAAACACCATATATTTT
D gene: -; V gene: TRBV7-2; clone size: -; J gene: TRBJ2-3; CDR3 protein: CASSKTPAAFTDTQYF; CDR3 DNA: TGTGCCAGCAGCAAGACTCCAGCGGCTTTCACAGATACGCAGTATTTT
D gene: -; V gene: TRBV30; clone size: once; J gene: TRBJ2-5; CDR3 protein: CAWSLTWETQYF; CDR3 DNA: TGTGCCTGGAGTCTTACTTGGGAGACCCAGTACTTC
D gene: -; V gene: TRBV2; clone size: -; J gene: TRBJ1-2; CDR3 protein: CASSEGPGYGYTF; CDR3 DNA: TGTGCCAGCAGTGAGGGGCCGGGGTATGGCTACACCTTC
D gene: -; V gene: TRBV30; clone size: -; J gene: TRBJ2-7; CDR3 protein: CAWSVQAGTSYEQYF; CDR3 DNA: TGTGCCTGGAGTGTCCAGGCCGGGACTTCCTACGAGCAGTACTTC
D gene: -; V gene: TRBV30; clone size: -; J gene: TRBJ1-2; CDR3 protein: CAWSDGANYGYTF; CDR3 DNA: TGTGCCTGGAGCGACGGGGCTAACTATGGCTACACCTTC
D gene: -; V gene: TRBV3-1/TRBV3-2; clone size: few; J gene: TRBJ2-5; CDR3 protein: CASSHQRTDTKETQYF; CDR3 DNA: TGTGCCAGCAGCCACCAGCGTACGGACACTAAAGAGACCCAGTACTTC
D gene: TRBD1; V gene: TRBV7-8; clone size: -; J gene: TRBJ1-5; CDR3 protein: CASGTGTYSNQPQHF; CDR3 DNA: TGTGCCAGCGGGACAGGCACATATAGCAATCAGCCCCAGCATTTT
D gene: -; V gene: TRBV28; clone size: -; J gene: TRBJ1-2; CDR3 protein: CASSLWREGYTF; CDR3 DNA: TGTGCCAGCAGTTTATGGAGGGAGGGCTACACCTTC
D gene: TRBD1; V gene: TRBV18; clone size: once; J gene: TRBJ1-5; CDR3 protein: CASSVGQLNQPQHF; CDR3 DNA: TGTGCCAGCTCAGTGGGACAGCTAAATCAGCCCCAGCATTTT
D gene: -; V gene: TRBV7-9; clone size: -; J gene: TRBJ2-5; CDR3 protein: CASSLSSPETQYF; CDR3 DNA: TGTGCCAGCAGCTTATCGTCCCCAGAGACCCAGTACTTC
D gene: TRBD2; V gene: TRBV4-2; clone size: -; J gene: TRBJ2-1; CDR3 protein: CASSQDSGGANEQFF; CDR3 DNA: TGTGCCAGCAGCCAAGATAGCGGGGGGGCCAATGAGCAGTTCTTC
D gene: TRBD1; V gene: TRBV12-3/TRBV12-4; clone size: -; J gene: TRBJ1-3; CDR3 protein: CASSLAGGRTIYF; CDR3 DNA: TGTGCCAGCAGTTTAGCAGGGGGCCGCACCATATATTTT
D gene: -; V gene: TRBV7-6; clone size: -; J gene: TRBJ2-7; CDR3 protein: CASSLAPGGTYEQYF; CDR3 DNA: TGTGCCAGCAGCTTAGCCCCTGGCGGAACCTACGAGCAGTACTTC
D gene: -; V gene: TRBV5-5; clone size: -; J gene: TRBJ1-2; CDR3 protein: CASSLSRGLDGYTF; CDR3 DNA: TGTGCCAGCAGCTTGTCCAGGGGTTTGGATGGCTACACCTTC
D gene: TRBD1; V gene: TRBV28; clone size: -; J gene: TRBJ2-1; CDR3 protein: CASSSLGFGTGVYNEQFF; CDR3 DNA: TGTGCCAGCAGTTCCCTGGGGTTTGGGACAGGGGTATACAATGAGCAGTTCTTC
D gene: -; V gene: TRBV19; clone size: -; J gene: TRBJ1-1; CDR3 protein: CASSPGHSRGTEAFF; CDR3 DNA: TGTGCCAGTAGTCCTGGACACTCGCGAGGGACTGAAGCTTTCTTT
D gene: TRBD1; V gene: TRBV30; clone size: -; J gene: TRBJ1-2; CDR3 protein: CAWSVWSGGNYGYTF; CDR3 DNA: TGTGCCTGGAGTGTATGGTCAGGGGGCAACTATGGCTACACCTTC
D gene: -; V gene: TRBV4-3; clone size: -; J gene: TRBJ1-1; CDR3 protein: CASSKGMNTEAFF; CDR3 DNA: TGCGCCAGCAGCAAAGGAATGAACACTGAAGCTTTCTTT
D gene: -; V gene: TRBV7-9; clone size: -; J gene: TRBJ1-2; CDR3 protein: CASSLGNYGYTF; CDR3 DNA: TGTGCCAGCAGCCTAGGGAACTATGGCTACACCTTC
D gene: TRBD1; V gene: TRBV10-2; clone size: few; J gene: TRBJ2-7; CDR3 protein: CASSEWGQGAHEQYF; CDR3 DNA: TGCGCCAGCAGTGAGTGGGGACAGGGGGCCCACGAGCAGTACTTC
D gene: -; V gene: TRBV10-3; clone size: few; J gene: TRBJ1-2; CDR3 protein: CAISSTFYGYTF; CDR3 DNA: TGTGCCATCAGCTCGACTTTCTATGGCTACACCTTC
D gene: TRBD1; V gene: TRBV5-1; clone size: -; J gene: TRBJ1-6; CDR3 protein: CASSLDRGNSPLHF; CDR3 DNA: TGCGCCAGCAGCTTGGACAGGGGGAATTCACCCCTCCACTTT
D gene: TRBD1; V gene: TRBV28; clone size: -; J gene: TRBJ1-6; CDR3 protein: CASREGTGDSPLHF; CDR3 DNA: TGTGCCAGCAGGGAAGGGACAGGGGATTCACCCCTCCACTTT
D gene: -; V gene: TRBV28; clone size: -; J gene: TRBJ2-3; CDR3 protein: CASTTRAPLISTDTQYF; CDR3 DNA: TGTGCCAGCACTACCCGCGCTCCGTTGATTAGCACAGATACGCAGTATTTT
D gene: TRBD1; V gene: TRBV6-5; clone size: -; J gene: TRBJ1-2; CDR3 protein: CASTGTGGFGYTF; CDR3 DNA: TGTGCCAGCACTGGGACAGGGGGCTTTGGCTACACCTTC
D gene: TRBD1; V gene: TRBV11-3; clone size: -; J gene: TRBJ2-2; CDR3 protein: CASSLLPGGANTGELFF; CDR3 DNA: TGTGCCAGCAGCTTATTACCAGGGGGTGCGAACACCGGGGAGCTGTTTTTT
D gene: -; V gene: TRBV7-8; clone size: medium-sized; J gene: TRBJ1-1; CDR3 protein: CASSLERGVPEAFF; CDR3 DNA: TGTGCCAGCAGCTTAGAAAGAGGGGTGCCTGAAGCTTTCTTT
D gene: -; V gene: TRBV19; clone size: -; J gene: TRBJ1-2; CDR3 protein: CASSILSSYYGYTF; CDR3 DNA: TGTGCCAGTAGTATACTGAGTTCTTACTATGGCTACACCTTC
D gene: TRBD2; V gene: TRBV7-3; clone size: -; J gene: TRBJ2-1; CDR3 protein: CASTQAGGYNEQFF; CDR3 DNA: TGTGCCAGCACCCAAGCGGGGGGGTACAATGAGCAGTTCTTC
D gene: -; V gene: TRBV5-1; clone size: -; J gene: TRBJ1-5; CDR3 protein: CASSLDGGGRQPQHF; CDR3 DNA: TGCGCCAGCAGCTTGGATGGGGGCGGTAGGCAGCCCCAGCATTTT
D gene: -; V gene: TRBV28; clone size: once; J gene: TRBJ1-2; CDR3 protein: CASSSLPKTIEYYGYTF; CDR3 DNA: TGTGCCAGCAGTTCTTTACCGAAGACAATCGAGTACTATGGCTACACCTTC
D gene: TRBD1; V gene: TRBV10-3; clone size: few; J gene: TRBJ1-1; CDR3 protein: CAIRETGEGTEAFF; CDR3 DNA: TGTGCCATCAGGGAGACAGGGGAAGGCACTGAAGCTTTCTTT